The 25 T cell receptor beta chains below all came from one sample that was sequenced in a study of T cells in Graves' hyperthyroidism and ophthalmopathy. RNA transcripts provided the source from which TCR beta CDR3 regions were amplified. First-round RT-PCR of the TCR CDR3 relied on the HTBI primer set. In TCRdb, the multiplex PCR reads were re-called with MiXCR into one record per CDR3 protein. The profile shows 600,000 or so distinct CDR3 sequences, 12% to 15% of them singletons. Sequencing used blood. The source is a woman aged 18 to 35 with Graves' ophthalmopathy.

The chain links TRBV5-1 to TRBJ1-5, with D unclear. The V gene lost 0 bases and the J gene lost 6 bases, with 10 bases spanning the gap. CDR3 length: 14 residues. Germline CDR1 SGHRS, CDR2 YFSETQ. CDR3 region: CASSLDSPGQPQHF. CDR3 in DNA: TGCGCCAGCAGCTTGGACAGCCCCGGTCAGCCCCAGCATTTT.

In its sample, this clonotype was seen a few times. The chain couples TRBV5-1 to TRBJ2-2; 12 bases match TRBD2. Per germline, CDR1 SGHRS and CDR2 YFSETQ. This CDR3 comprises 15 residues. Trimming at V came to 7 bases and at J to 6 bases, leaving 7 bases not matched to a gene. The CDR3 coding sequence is TGCGCCAGCCGCCCGACTAGCGGGAGTGCCGGGGAGCTGTTTTTT. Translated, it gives CASRPTSGSAGELFF.

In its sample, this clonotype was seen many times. The DNA of the CDR3 is TGTGCCACTCTGGGCGGGTACTATGGCTACACCTTC. Amino acids: CATLGGYYGYTF. This chain connects TRBV10-3 to TRBJ1-2; D remains ambiguous. V shed 10 bases and J shed 3 bases, with 12 bases lying between them. CDR3 length: 12 residues. Germline assignment: CDR1 ENHRY and CDR2 SYGVKD.

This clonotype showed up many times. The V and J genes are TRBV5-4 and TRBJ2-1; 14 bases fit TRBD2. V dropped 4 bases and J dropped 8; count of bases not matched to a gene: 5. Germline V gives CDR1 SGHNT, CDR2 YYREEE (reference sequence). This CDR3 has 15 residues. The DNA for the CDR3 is TGTGCCAGCAGCCCTGGGACTAGCGGGAGCTATGAGCAGTTCTTC. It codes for CASSPGTSGSYEQFF.

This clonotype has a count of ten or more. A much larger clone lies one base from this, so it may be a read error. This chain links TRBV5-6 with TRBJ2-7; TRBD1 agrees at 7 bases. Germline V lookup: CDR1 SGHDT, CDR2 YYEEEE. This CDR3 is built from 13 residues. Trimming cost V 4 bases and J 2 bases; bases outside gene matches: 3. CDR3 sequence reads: CASSVDRTYEQYF. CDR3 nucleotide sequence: TGTGCCAGCAGCGTGGACAGGACCTACGAGCAGTACTTC.

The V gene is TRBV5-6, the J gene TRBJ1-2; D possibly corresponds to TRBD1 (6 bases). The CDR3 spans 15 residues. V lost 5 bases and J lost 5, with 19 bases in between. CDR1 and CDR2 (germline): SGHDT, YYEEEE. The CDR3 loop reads CASSYSPTGSYGYTF. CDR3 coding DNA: TGTGCCAGCAGTTACTCTCCGACAGGAAGTTATGGCTACACCTTC.

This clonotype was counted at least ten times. CDR3 coding DNA: TGTGCCAGCAGCCTGACCCACACTAGCACAGATACGCAGTATTTT. It is translated as CASSLTHTSTDTQYF. The chain couples TRBV7-2 to TRBJ2-3, with no clear D. Germline V gene lookup returns CDR1 SGHTA and CDR2 FQGNSA. The CDR3 covers 15 residues. V lost 5 bases to trimming and J lost 0 bases, with 12 bases between them.

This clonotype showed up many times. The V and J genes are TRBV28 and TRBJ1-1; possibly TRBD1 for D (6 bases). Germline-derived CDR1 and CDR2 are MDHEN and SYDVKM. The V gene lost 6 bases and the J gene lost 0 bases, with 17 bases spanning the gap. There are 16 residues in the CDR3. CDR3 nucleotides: TGTGCCAGCAGGTGGGGGACATCAAACATGAACACTGAAGCTTTCTTT. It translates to CASRWGTSNMNTEAFF.

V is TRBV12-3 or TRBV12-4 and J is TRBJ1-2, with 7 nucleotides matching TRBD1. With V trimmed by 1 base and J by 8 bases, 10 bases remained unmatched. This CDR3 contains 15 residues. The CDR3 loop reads CASSLGQGGTGGYTF. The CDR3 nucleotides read TGTGCCAGCAGTTTAGGGCAGGGGGGCACTGGGGGCTACACCTTC.

CDR3: CSVDEDREMNTEAFF. CDR3 nucleotide sequence: TGCAGCGTTGATGAAGACCGGGAGATGAACACTGAAGCTTTCTTT. The chain links TRBV29-1 to TRBJ1-1; no firm D call. The CDR3 length is 15 residues. V lost 3 bases, J lost 0 bases, and 14 bases lay in between. Germline-derived CDR1 and CDR2 are SQVTM and ANQGSEA.

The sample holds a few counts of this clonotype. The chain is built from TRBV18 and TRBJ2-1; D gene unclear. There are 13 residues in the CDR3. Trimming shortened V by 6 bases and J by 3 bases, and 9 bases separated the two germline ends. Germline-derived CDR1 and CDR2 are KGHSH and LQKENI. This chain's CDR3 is CASSQTDYNEQFF. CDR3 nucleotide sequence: TGTGCCAGCTCCCAGACTGACTACAATGAGCAGTTCTTC.

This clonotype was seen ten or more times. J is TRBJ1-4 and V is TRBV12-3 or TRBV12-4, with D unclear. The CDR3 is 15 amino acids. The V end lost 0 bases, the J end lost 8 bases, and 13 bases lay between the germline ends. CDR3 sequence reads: CASSLAGRGEEKLFF. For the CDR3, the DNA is TGTGCCAGCAGTTTAGCCGGGCGGGGAGAAGAAAAACTGTTTTTT.

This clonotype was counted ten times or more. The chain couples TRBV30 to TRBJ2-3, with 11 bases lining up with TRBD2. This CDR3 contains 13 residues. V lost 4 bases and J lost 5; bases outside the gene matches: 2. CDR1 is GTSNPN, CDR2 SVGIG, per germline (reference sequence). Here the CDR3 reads CAWTGLAGDTQYF. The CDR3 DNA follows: TGTGCCTGGACTGGACTAGCGGGAGATACGCAGTATTTT.

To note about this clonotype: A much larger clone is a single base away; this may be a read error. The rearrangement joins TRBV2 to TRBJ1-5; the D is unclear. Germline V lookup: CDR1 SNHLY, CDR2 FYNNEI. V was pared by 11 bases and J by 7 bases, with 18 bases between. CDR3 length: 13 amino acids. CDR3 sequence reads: CAGTPSVSQPQHF. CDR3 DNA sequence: TGTGCCGGCACCCCGAGCGTTTCCCAGCCCCAGCATTTT.

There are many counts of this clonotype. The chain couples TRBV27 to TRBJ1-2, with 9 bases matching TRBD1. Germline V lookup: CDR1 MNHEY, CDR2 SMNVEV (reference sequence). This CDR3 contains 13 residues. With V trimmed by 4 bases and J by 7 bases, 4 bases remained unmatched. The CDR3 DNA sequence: TGTGCCAGCAGTTGGGACAGGGTAGGTGGCTACACCTTC. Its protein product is CASSWDRVGGYTF.

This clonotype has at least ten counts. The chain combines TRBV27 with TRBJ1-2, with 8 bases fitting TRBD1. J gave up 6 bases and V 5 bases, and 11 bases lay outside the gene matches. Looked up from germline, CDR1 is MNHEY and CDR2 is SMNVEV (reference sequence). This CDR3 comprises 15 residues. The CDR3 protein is CASSASRDRRNGYTF. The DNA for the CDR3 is TGTGCCAGCAGTGCATCCCGGGACAGGCGGAATGGCTACACCTTC.

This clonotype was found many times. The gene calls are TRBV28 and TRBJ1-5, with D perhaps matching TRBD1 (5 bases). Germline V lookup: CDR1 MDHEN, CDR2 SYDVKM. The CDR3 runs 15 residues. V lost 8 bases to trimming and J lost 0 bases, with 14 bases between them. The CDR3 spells CASRTGGVSNQPQHF. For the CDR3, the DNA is TGTGCCAGCCGCACCGGGGGAGTTAGCAATCAGCCCCAGCATTTT.

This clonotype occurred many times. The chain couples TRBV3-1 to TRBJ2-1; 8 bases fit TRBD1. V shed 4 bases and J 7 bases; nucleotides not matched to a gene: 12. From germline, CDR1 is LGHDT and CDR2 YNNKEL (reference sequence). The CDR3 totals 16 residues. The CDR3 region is CASSRSGQGISNEQFF. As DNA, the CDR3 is TGTGCCAGCAGCCGGTCCGGACAGGGTATTAGTAATGAGCAGTTCTTC.

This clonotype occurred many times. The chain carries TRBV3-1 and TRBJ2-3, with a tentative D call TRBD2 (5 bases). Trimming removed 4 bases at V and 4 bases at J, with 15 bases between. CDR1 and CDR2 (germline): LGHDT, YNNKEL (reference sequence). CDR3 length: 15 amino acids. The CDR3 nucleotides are TGTGCCAGCAGCCCCCAACGCGGGTGGGCAGATACGCAGTATTTT. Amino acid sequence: CASSPQRGWADTQYF.

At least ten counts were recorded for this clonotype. Here the CDR3 DNA reads TGTGCCAGCAGCTTATTCGCCAGGGCGAACACTGAAGCTTTCTTT. This encodes CASSLFARANTEAFF. The chain joins TRBV11-2 to TRBJ1-1; TRBD1 might be the D (5 bases). The V gene's germline CDR1 is SGHAT and CDR2 FQNNGV. The V gene lost 2 bases and the J gene lost 1 base, with 11 bases spanning the gap. The CDR3 totals 15 residues.

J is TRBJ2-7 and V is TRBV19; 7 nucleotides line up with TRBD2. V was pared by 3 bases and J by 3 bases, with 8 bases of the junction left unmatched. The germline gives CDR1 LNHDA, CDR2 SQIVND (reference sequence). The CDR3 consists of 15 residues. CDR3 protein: CASSISTSVYYEQYF. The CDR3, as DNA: TGTGCCAGTAGTATTAGCACTAGCGTTTACTACGAGCAGTACTTC.

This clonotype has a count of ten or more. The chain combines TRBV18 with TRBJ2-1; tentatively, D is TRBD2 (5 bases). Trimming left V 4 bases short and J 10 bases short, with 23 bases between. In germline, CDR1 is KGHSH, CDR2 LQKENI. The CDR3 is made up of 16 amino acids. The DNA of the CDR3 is TGTGCCAGCTCACGACCCTTAGGTGAGGGCCGTCGAGAGCAGTTCTTC. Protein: CASSRPLGEGRREQFF.

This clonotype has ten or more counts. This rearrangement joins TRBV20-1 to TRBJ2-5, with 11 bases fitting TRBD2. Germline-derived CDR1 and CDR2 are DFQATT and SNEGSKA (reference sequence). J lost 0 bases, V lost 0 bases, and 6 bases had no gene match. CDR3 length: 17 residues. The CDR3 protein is CSARDELAGEHQETQYF. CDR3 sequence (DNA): TGCAGTGCTAGAGATGAACTAGCGGGGGAGCACCAAGAGACCCAGTACTTC.

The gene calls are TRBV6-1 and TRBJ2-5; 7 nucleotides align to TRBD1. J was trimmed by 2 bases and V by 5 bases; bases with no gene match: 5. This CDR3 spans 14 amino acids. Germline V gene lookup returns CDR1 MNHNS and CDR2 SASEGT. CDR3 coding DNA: TGTGCCAGCAGTTCGGGACAGTCACAAGAGACCCAGTACTTC. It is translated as CASSSGQSQETQYF.

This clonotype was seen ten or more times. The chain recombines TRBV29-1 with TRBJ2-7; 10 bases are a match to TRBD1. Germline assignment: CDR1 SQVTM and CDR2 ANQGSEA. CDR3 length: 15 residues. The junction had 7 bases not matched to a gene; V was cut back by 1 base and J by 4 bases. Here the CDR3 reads CSVEGDRGIGYEQYF. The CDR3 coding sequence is TGCAGCGTTGAAGGGGACAGGGGAATTGGGTACGAGCAGTACTTC.